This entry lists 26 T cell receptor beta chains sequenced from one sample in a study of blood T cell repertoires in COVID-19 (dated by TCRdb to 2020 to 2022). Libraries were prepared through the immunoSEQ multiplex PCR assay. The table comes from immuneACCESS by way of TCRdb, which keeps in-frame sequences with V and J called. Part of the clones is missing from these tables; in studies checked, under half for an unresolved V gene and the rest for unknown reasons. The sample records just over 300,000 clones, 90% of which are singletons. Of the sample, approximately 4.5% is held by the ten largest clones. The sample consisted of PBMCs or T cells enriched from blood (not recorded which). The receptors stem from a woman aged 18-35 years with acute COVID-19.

The CDR3 bases are TGTGCCAGCAGTTTGCAGGGGCAGCGTCAGCCCCAGCATTTT. Its translation is CASSLQGQRQPQHF. J is TRBJ1-5 and V is TRBV28; a possible D gene is TRBD1 (6 bases). The CDR3 length is 14 residues. In germline, CDR1 is MDHEN, CDR2 SYDVKM. V shed 3 bases and J shed 6 bases, with 12 bases lying between them.

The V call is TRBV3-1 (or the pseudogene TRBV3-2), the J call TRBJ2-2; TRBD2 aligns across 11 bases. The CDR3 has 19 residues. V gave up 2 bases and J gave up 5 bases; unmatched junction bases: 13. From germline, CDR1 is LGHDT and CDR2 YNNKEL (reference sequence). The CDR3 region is CASSQPTNRLAGPTGELFF. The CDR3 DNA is TGTGCCAGCAGCCAACCAACGAACCGACTAGCGGGACCGACCGGGGAGCTGTTTTTT.

CDR3 nucleotide sequence: TGTGCCAGCAGCCCATTCGATCAGTCCCCTCTTACCTACAATGAGCAGTTCTTC. It translates to CASSPFDQSPLTYNEQFF. The J gene is TRBJ2-1, the V gene TRBV3-1 (or the pseudogene TRBV3-2); the D is unclear. V was pared by 4 bases and J by 2 bases, with 21 bases between. The CDR3 has 18 amino acids. Germline V gene sequence: CDR1 LGHDT, CDR2 YNNKEL (reference sequence).

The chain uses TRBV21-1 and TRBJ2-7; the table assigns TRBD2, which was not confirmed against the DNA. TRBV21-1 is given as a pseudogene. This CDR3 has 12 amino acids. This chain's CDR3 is CASMVLNSEQYF. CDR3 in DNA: TGTGCCAGCATGGTGCTAAACTCCGAGCAGTACTTC.

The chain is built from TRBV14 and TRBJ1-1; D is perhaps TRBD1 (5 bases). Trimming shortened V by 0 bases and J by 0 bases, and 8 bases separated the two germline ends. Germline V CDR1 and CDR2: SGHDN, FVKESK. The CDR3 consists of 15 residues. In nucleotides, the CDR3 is TGTGCCAGCAGCCAAGACTGGACACTGAACACTGAAGCTTTCTTT. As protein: CASSQDWTLNTEAFF.

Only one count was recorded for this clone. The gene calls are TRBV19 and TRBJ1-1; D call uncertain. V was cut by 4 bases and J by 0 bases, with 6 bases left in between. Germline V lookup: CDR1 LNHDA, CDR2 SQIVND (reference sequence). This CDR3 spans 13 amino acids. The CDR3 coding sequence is TGTGCCAGTAGTACCCAGATGAACACTGAAGCTTTCTTT. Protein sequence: CASSTQMNTEAFF.

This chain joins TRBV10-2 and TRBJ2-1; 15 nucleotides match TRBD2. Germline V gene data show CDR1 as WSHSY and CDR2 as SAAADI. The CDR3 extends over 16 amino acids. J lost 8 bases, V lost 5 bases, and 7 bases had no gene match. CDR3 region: CASSWTSGRGQHEQFF. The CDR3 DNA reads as TGCGCCAGCAGTTGGACTAGCGGGAGGGGCCAGCATGAGCAGTTCTTC.

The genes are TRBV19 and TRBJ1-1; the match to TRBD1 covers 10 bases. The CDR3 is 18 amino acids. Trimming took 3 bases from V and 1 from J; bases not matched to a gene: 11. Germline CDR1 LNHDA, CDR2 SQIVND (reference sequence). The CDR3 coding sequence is TGTGCCAGTAGTATCAACCTCCGGGACAGGGGCGCGAACACTGAAGCTTTCTTT. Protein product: CASSINLRDRGANTEAFF. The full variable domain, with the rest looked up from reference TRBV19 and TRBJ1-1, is DGGITQSPKYLFRKEGQNVTLSCEQNLNHDAMYWYRQDPGQGLRLIYYSQIVNDFQKGDIAEGYSVSREKKESFPLTVTSAQKNPTAFYLCASSINLRDRGANTEAFFGQGTRLTVV.

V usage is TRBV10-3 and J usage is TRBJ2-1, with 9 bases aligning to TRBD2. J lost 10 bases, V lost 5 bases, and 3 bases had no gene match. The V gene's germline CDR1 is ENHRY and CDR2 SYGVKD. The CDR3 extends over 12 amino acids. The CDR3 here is CAISWLAGEQFF. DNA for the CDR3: TGTGCCATCAGTTGGCTAGCGGGAGAGCAGTTCTTC.

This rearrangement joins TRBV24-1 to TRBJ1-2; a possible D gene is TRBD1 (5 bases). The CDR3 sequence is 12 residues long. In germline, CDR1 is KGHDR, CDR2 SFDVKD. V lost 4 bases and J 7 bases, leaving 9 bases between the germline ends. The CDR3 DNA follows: TGTGCCACCAGTGACCGGACACGTGGCTACACCTTC. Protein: CATSDRTRGYTF.

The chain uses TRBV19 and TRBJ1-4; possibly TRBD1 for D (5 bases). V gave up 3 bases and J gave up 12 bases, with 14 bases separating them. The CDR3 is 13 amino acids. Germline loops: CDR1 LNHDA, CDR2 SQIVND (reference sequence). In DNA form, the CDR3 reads TGTGCCAGTAGTATCCCCGGGGGTGCGGAACTGTTTTTT. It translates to CASSIPGGAELFF.

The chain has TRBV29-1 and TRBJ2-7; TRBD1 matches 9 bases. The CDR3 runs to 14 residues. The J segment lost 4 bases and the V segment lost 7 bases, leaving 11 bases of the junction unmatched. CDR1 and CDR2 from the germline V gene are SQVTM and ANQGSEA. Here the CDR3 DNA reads TGCAGCGCCTCGACAGGGGGGGAAGGATACGAGCAGTACTTC. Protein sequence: CSASTGGEGYEQYF.

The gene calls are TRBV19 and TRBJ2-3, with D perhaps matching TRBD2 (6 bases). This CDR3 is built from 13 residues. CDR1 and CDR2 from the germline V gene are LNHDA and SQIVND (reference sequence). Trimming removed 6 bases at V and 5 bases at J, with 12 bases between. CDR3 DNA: TGTGCCAGTAGCGGGAGTGAGGTAGATACGCAGTATTTT. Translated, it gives CASSGSEVDTQYF.

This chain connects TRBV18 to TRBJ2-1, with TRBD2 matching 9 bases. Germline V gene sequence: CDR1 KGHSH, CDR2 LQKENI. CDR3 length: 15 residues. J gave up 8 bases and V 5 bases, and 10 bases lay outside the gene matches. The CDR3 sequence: CASSTPSGNRDEQFF. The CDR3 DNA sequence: TGTGCCAGCTCAACCCCTAGCGGGAATAGAGATGAGCAGTTCTTC.

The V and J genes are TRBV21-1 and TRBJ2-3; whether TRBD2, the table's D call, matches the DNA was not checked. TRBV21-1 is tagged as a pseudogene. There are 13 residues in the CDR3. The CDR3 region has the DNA TGTGCCAGCAGCAAAGATAAACGGGATACGCAGTATTTT. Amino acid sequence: CASSKDKRDTQYF.

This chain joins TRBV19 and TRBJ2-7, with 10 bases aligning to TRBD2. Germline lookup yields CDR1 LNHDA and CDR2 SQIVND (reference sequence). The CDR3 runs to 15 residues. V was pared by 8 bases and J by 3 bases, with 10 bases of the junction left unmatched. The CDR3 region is CASGTTASGSYEQYF. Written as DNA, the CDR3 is TGTGCCAGTGGGACAACGGCTAGCGGGAGCTACGAGCAGTACTTC.

The DNA for the CDR3 is TGTGCCAGCGGACAGGTGGCTTGGACCGGGGAGCTGTTTTTT. Translated, it gives CASGQVAWTGELFF. The chain uses TRBV6-5 and TRBJ2-2; TRBD1 aligns across 7 bases. The germline gives CDR1 MNHEY, CDR2 SVGAGI. The CDR3 sequence is 14 residues long. The trim removed 8 bases at V and 5 bases at J, leaving 8 bases unmatched.

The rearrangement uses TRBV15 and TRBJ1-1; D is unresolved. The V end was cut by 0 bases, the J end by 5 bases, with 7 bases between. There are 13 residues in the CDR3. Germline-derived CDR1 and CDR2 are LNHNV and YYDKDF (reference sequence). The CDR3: CATSREGRTEAFF. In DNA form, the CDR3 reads TGTGCCACCAGCAGAGAAGGGAGGACTGAAGCTTTCTTT. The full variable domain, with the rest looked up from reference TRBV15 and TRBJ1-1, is DAMVIQNPRYQVTQFGKPVTLSCSQTLNHNVMYWYQQKSSQAPKLLFHYYDKDFNNEADTPDNFQSRRPNTSFCFLDIRSPGLGDTAMYLCATSREGRTEAFFGQGTRLTVV.

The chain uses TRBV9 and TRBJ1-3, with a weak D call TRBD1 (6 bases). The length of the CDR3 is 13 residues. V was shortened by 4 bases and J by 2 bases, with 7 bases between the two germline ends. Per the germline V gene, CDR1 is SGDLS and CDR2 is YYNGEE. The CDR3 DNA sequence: TGTGCCAGCAGCAGGGACACTGGAAACACCATATATTTT. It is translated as CASSRDTGNTIYF.

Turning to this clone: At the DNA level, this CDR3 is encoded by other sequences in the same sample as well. The CDR3 is CASSPGQGNTEAFF. The CDR3 DNA is TGTGCCAGCAGCCCCGGACAGGGGAACACTGAAGCTTTCTTT. This chain joins TRBV28 and TRBJ1-1; 8 positions match TRBD1. Unmatched junction bases numbered 4, after V lost 6 bases and J lost 1 base. The CDR3 loop spans 14 amino acids. The V gene's germline CDR1 is MDHEN and CDR2 SYDVKM. Combining the CDR3 with reference TRBV28 and TRBJ1-1 gives the whole variable domain DVKVTQSSRYLVKRTGEKVFLECVQDMDHENMFWYRQDPGLGLRLIYFSYDVKMKEKGDIPEGYSVSREKKERFSLILESASTNQTSMYLCASSPGQGNTEAFFGQGTRLTVV.

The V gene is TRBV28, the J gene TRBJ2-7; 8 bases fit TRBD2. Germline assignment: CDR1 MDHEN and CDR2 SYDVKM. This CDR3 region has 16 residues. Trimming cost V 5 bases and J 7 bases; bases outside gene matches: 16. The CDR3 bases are TGTGCCAGCAGTCTTCCGGGAGCCGGGAGGGCTGGGGAGCAGTACTTC. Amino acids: CASSLPGAGRAGEQYF.

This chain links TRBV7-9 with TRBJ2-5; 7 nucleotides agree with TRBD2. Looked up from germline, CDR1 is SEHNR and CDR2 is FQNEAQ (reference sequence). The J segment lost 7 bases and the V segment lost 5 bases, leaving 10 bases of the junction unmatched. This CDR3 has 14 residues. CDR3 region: CASSGDGRGGTQYF. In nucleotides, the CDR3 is TGTGCCAGCAGCGGGGATGGCCGCGGGGGGACCCAGTACTTC.

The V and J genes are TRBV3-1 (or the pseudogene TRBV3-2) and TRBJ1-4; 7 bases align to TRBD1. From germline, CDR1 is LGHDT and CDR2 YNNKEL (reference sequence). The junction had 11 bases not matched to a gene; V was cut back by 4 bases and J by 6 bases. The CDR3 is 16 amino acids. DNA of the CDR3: TGTGCCAGCAGCCTGGGGATGGGACAGTGGGATGAAAAACTGTTTTTT. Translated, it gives CASSLGMGQWDEKLFF.

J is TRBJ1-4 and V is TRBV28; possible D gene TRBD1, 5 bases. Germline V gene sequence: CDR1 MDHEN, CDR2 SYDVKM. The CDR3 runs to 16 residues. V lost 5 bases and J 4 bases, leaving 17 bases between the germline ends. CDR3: CASSPSAAGNNEKLFF. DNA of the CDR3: TGTGCCAGCAGTCCCTCCGCGGCAGGGAATAATGAAAAACTGTTTTTT.

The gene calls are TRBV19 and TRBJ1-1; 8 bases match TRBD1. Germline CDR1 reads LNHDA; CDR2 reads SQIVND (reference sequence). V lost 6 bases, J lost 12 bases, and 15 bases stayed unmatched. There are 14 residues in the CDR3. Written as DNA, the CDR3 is TGTGCCAGTAGACTACTCGGTGGACAGGGTTGGACTTTCTTT. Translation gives CASRLLGGQGWTFF.

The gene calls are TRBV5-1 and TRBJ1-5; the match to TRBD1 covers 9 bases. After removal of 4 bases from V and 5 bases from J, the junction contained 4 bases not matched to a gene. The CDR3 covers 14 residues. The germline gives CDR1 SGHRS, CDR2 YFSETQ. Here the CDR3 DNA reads TGCGCCAGCAGCAGGGACAGGGCAGATCAGCCCCAGCATTTT. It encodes CASSRDRADQPQHF.